Presented here are 3 T cell receptor beta chains from one specimen sequenced in a study of CD8 T cells in Susac syndrome. With random hexamers, reverse transcription was performed on about 0.5 to 1 ug of RNA. A single record per CDR3 protein comes from TCRdb applying MiXCR to the immunoSEQ multiplex PCR reads. The sample includes 250,000 to 300,000 distinct CDR3 sequences, 75% to 90% of them seen just once. The sequenced sample consisted of CD8+ T cells from PBMCs. Source of these receptors: a human donor with multiple sclerosis.

The V and J genes are TRBV4-3 and TRBJ2-4; D gene uncertain. The CDR3 covers 14 residues. Germline-derived CDR1 and CDR2 are LGHNA and YSLEER. Between the trimmed V and J ends, which lost 0 bases and 6 bases, there was a span of 9 bases. CDR3 loop: CASSQDVWGNIQYF. CDR3 DNA sequence: TGCGCCAGCAGCCAAGATGTTTGGGGAAACATTCAGTACTTC.

This chain's CDR3 is CSVEDPGQGTDTQYF. The CDR3 DNA reads TGCAGCGTTGAAGATCCCGGCCAGGGCACAGATACGCAGTATTTT. This rearrangement joins TRBV29-1 to TRBJ2-3; D remains ambiguous. The CDR3 runs 15 residues. Germline V lookup: CDR1 SQVTM, CDR2 ANQGSEA. Trimming removed 0 bases at V and 1 base at J, with 11 bases between.

The V and J genes are TRBV7-9 and TRBJ1-5; 8 nucleotides agree with TRBD1. Trimming cost V 3 bases and J 6 bases; bases outside gene matches: 4. The CDR3 runs to 14 residues. Germline lookup yields CDR1 SEHNR and CDR2 FQNEAQ (reference sequence). CDR3 DNA: TGTGCCAGCAGCTTGACAGGGGAGGGTCAGCCCCAGCATTTT. Protein sequence: CASSLTGEGQPQHF.